This T cell receptor beta chain was obtained from a study of CD8+ T cells in alopecia areata. Regarding treatment: oral pan-JAK inhibitor, 5-10 mg twice daily. RNA, once extracted, was reverse transcribed into cDNA for use as the sequencing template. Here immunoSEQ multiplex PCR was the method, and the copy in TCRdb shows in-frame clones only, minus some. Seen here are about 100,000 clones, roughly 84% observed once, and the top ten hold over 20%. The V segment lost 4 bases and the J segment 6 bases; nucleotides outside the gene matches: 10. Germline V CDR1 and CDR2: MGHRA, YSYEKL. The CDR3 has 15 amino acids.

Material: CD8+ T cells sorted from blood, obtained at week 24, from a patient treated with tofacitinib. This chain links TRBV4-1 with TRBJ2-3, with 7 bases fitting TRBD2. This TCR derives from a human donor with alopecia areata. CDR3 loop: CASSPQAGLTDTQYF. CDR3 in DNA: TGCGCCAGCAGCCCGCAAGCGGGGCTCACGGATACGCAGTATTTT.